This T cell receptor (beta chain) appears in the sequencing data of a study of CD8 T cells in ankylosing spondylitis. Study findings and constraints: Existing reports had already noted some motif variants in reactive arthritis synovial fluid and blood. The clones that were linked to disease were reported to be significantly enriched in matched synovial fluid samples from ankylosing spondylitis patients. What seemed typical of ankylosing spondylitis blood was a TCR beta motif built from eight highly homologous variants.

Trimming removed 7 bases at V and 2 bases at J, with 20 bases between. CDR3 length: 16 residues. In germline, CDR1 is LNHDA, CDR2 SQIVND (reference sequence). TCRdb passed the 5' RACE reads through MiXCR, listing each CDR3 protein once. This table holds more than 150,000 distinct CDR3 sequences, 10% to 15% found once. This clonotype came up once. The antigen is unknown. The source of this sequence is a female donor with ankylosing spondylitis or in good health (not recorded which). The material sequenced was blood, either unsorted or a sorted T cell fraction (not recorded which). The rearrangement uses TRBV19 and TRBJ1-1; D is undetermined. CDR3 nucleotide sequence: TGTGCCAGTAAGGACGGAGGCCTGGGATTTAACACTGAAGCTTTCTTT. The encoded protein is CASKDGGLGFNTEAFF.